Each of the 20 T cell receptor beta chains below was sequenced from the same sample in a study of cytomegalovirus exposure and HLA in healthy donors. The PCR employed 60 Vbeta primers together with 13 Jbeta primers. Some clones are missing from TCRdb's copy, which holds only in-frame ones; the method was immunoSEQ multiplex PCR. The table has 200,000 or so clones, roughly 82% seen once. The material sequenced was PBMCs. These receptors all come from a woman aged 50 to 60 in good health and CMV-seropositive.

The rearrangement joins TRBV23-1 to TRBJ2-7, with 11 bases that match TRBD2. TRBV23-1 is classed as an ORF, of uncertain function. The CDR3 spans 14 residues. V lost 8 bases and J lost 3; bases outside the gene matches: 6. The CDR3 nucleotides are TGCGCCAGCGCCCGACTAGCGGGAAGCTACGAGCAGTACTTC. Translated, it gives CASARLAGSYEQYF.

The rearrangement links TRBV7-3 to TRBJ1-2; weak D call: TRBD1 (5 bases). Germline V gene sequence: CDR1 SGHTA, CDR2 FQGTGA. CDR3 size: 17 residues. Trimming removed 2 bases at V and 3 bases at J, with 19 bases between. In nucleotides, the CDR3 is TGTGCCAGCAGCTTACGTCCCGCCAGGGATGGGGACTATGGCTACACCTTC. Translating it yields CASSLRPARDGDYGYTF.

This rearrangement joins TRBV4-1 to TRBJ2-2; TRBD2 matches 13 bases. This CDR3 spans 19 amino acids. CDR1 and CDR2 (germline): MGHRA, YSYEKL. The V gene end was trimmed by 1 base and the J gene end by 0 bases; junction bases not matched to a gene: 5. The CDR3 bases are TGCGCCAGCAGCCAAGGGGGACTAGCGGGGCTAACGAACACCGGGGAGCTGTTTTTT. Residues: CASSQGGLAGLTNTGELFF.

Turning to this clone: The identical CDR3 is also encoded by other nucleotide sequences in the sample. J is TRBJ2-5 and V is TRBV5-4, with 11 positions matching TRBD2. Trimming removed 0 bases from V and 1 base from J; junction bases left unmatched: 2. CDR1 is SGHNT, CDR2 YYREEE, per germline (reference sequence). This CDR3 has 16 amino acids. The CDR3 DNA follows: TGTGCCAGCAGCTTGGGCCTAGCGGGAGGCCAAGAGACCCAGTACTTC. This translates into CASSLGLAGGQETQYF.

V is TRBV4-1 and J is TRBJ2-5, with 10 bases matching TRBD2. This CDR3 region has 14 residues. Germline CDR1 and CDR2: MGHRA and YSYEKL. V lost 1 base to trimming and J lost 4 bases; unmatched junction nucleotides: 0. CDR3 coding DNA: TGCGCCAGCAGCCAAGCTAGCGGGGGAGAGACCCAGTACTTC. Encoded protein: CASSQASGGETQYF.

The chain couples TRBV28 to TRBJ2-7; a weak D match, TRBD2 (7 bases). The V and J ends lost 6 bases and 0 bases respectively, with 18 bases between them. The CDR3 covers 16 residues. Germline CDR1 and CDR2: MDHEN and SYDVKM. CDR3 amino acids: CASSPRAGASSYEQYF. CDR3 DNA sequence: TGTGCCAGCAGCCCCCGGGCGGGGGCCAGCTCCTACGAGCAGTACTTC.

The V gene is TRBV18, the J gene TRBJ2-7; a possible D gene is TRBD1 (5 bases). Germline V lookup: CDR1 KGHSH, CDR2 LQKENI. V lost 6 bases and J lost 0, with 9 bases in between. There are 13 residues in the CDR3. The CDR3 DNA follows: TGTGCCAGCTCCTCGACAGTCTCCTACGAGCAGTACTTC. Translated: CASSSTVSYEQYF.

This chain links TRBV14 with TRBJ2-7, with TRBD1 matching 7 bases. V dropped 4 bases and J dropped 1; count of bases not matched to a gene: 7. CDR3 length equals 15 residues. CDR1 is SGHDN and CDR2 is FVKESK in the germline V gene. This CDR3 reads CASSRADRPSYEQYF. The CDR3 DNA is TGTGCCAGCAGCCGAGCGGACAGGCCTTCCTACGAGCAGTACTTC.

The table lists this clone with a count of one. This chain connects TRBV5-8 to TRBJ2-5; 7 bases line up with TRBD1. This CDR3 region has 14 residues. Trimming at V came to 5 bases and at J to 1 base, leaving 5 bases not matched to a gene. Looked up from germline, CDR1 is SGHTS and CDR2 is YDEGEE. The CDR3 loop reads CASSYGTAQETQYF. The CDR3 region has the DNA TGTGCCAGCAGTTATGGGACAGCCCAAGAGACCCAGTACTTC.

V and J are TRBV13 and TRBJ2-7; 12 bases line up with TRBD2. V lost 0 bases and J lost 2; bases outside the gene matches: 14. The germline CDR1 and CDR2 sequences are PRHDT and FYEKMQ (reference sequence). The CDR3 runs to 20 residues. The CDR3 region has the DNA TGTGCCAGCAGCTTAGGCTTTAGTGGGCTAGCGGGGGGGTCCGCCTACGAGCAGTACTTC. Amino acids: CASSLGFSGLAGGSAYEQYF.

The genes are TRBV5-8 and TRBJ2-7, with 7 nucleotides matching TRBD2. Germline CDR1 reads SGHTS; CDR2 reads YDEGEE. The CDR3 is made up of 15 amino acids. With 3 bases clipped from V and 4 bases from J, the junction kept 10 bases outside the gene matches. The CDR3 region is CASSSYGTKGYEQYF. The CDR3 DNA follows: TGTGCCAGCAGCTCTTACGGGACTAAGGGTTACGAGCAGTACTTC.

This chain connects TRBV6-6 to TRBJ2-7, with D possibly being TRBD1 (6 bases). CDR3 size: 15 residues. V shed 7 bases and J shed 7 bases, with 23 bases lying between them. Per the germline V gene, CDR1 is MNHNY and CDR2 is SVGAGI (reference sequence). CDR3 region: CASNPRGEVLGEQYF. CDR3 in DNA: TGTGCCAGCAACCCCAGGGGAGAAGTCTTGGGGGAGCAGTACTTC.

This clone occurred once. CDR3 protein: CASSQEDREAFF. As DNA, the CDR3 is TGCGCCAGCAGCCAAGAAGACAGAGAAGCTTTCTTT. The chain employs TRBV4-1 and TRBJ1-1; weak D call: TRBD1 (5 bases). Trimming pared 0 bases from V and 8 bases from J, leaving 7 bases between. Germline values: CDR1 MGHRA, CDR2 YSYEKL. The CDR3 contains 12 residues.

The rearrangement joins TRBV13 to TRBJ1-4; TRBD1 is a possible D gene (6 bases). The CDR3 loop spans 15 amino acids. Germline assignment: CDR1 PRHDT and CDR2 FYEKMQ (reference sequence). V was shortened by 1 base and J by 5 bases, with 11 bases between the two germline ends. The CDR3 loop reads CASSLVGRGNEKLFF. The CDR3 region has the DNA TGTGCCAGCAGCTTAGTTGGCAGGGGAAATGAAAAACTGTTTTTT.

The chain couples TRBV5-5 to TRBJ1-6; D is perhaps TRBD1 (5 bases). CDR3 length: 14 residues. The germline CDR1 and CDR2 sequences are SGHKS and YYEKEE (reference sequence). With 5 bases removed from V and 7 bases from J, the gap between germline ends came to 13 bases. The CDR3 reads CASRQAGPNSPLHF. CDR3 nucleotide sequence: TGTGCCAGCAGGCAAGCAGGGCCCAATTCACCCCTCCACTTT.

Notes on this clone: Other DNA sequences from this sample encode an identical CDR3 as well. V gene TRBV18 combines with J gene TRBJ2-1; 7 bases fit TRBD1. CDR1 is KGHSH and CDR2 is LQKENI in the germline V gene. The CDR3 covers 14 residues. The V and J ends lost 1 base and 5 bases, in that order; junction bases with no gene match: 2. CDR3 DNA sequence: TGTGCCAGCTCACCACTAGGGACAGACAATGAGCAGTTCTTC. Protein: CASSPLGTDNEQFF. The variable domain in full, with the rest retrieved from reference TRBV18 and TRBJ2-1, is NAGVMQNPRHLVRRRGQEARLRCSPMKGHSHVYWYRQLPEEGLKFMVYLQKENIIDESGMPKERFSAEFPKEGPSILRIQQVVRGDSAAYFCASSPLGTDNEQFFGPGTRLTVL.

The rearrangement links TRBV2 to TRBJ2-2; 12 bases fit TRBD1. V trimming: 6 bases; J trimming: 5 bases; junction bases outside the gene matches: 4. Germline assignment: CDR1 SNHLY and CDR2 FYNNEI. The CDR3 loop spans 15 amino acids. CDR3 nucleotide sequence: TGTGCCAGCAGAGGGACAGGGGGCGCAACCGGGGAGCTGTTTTTT. This sequence encodes CASRGTGGATGELFF.

The chain is built from TRBV5-6 and TRBJ1-5, with 10 bases identical to TRBD1. V shed 4 bases and J 2 bases; nucleotides not matched to a gene: 3. The germline V gene encodes CDR1 SGHDT and CDR2 YYEEEE. The CDR3 totals 15 residues. Here the CDR3 reads CASSPGTGGNQPQHF. The CDR3 nucleotides are TGTGCCAGCAGCCCGGGGACAGGGGGCAATCAGCCCCAGCATTTT.

This chain joins TRBV6-5 and TRBJ2-3; 8 nucleotides line up with TRBD1. Germline CDR1 and CDR2: MNHEY and SVGAGI. CDR3 size: 14 residues. With V trimmed by 5 bases and J by 3 bases, 4 bases remained unmatched. The CDR3 spells CASSRTGKTDTQYF. CDR3 DNA sequence: TGTGCCAGCAGTCGGACAGGGAAAACAGATACGCAGTATTTT.

The rearrangement links TRBV7-6 to TRBJ1-3; tentatively, D is TRBD1 (6 bases). The CDR3 is 16 residues long. Trimming took off 5 bases at V and 0 bases at J, with 14 bases between the two ends. Germline V gene lookup returns CDR1 SGHVS and CDR2 FNYEAQ. The CDR3 reads CASSPQQGASGNTIYF. CDR3 DNA: TGTGCCAGCAGCCCTCAACAGGGCGCCTCTGGAAACACCATATATTTT.